The source of this T cell receptor beta chain is a study of blood T cell repertoires in COVID-19 (dated by TCRdb to the early 2020s). Some background on the complete study: Samples from collaborators originated in the United States, Italy and Spain and spanned both the acute and convalescent phases of COVID-19. The material from the prospective study consisted of cDNA or gDNA derived from T cells, B-cell-depleted T cells, or PBMCs. Deeply sampled blood TCRbeta repertoires from subjects exposed to, actively infected with, or recovered from COVID-19 were included in the dataset. The repertoires were made available in a free public database intended to serve as a resource for research on the immune response to SARS-CoV-2. The samples were drawn from two sources: the first 160 participants of the ongoing ImmuneRACE study, and approximately 1,300 subjects contributed by 6 global collaborators. The sample metadata nearly always contained a de-identified subject ID, COVID-19 status, age in years and sex. Where available, HLA class I and class II types were taken from metadata supplied by the sample provider and were not determined by assay-based typing. Results the study describes overall, beyond this receptor: How much clinical and demographic metadata was included differed by source and by participant, and the metadata was provided uncurated.

The immunoSEQ Assay, a bias-controlled multiplex PCR, was used to amplify TCRbeta CDR3 regions from genomic DNA. The authors' analysis ran thus. Within the assay, amplification of reference gene primers was used to estimate how many nucleated cells each sample contained. Sequence reads were collapsed and filtered to measure the absolute abundance of every unique TCRbeta CDR3 rearrangement. For each sample, productive Simpson clonality was calculated as the square root of Simpson's diversity index over productive rearrangements. TCRdb took over this immuneACCESS table, retaining in-frame rearrangements with V and J assigned. Such tables are incomplete; in checked studies, under half of the missing clones stem from an unresolved V gene, and the remainder is unexplained. V and J calls and clone size come straight from that table; D and trimming were deduced from the DNA. This sample holds about 120,000 clones; about 87% were observed only once. The top ten hold approximately 2% of the sample.

Collaborating institutions collected whole blood in K2EDTA tubes following their own protocols. For TCRbeta analysis, collaborators shipped samples as frozen whole blood, isolated PBMCs, or DNA extracted from either of those sample types. Turning to this clone: No cognate antigen has been identified for it. Base qualities are missing; no much larger clone stands one base away.

V drops 6 bases and J drops 3 bases, leaving 11 bases in between. The CDR3 spans 13 residues, from the cysteine through the phenylalanine. Only the CDR3 DNA stays, 39 bases, in frame from base 1. CDR1 and CDR2 are read off the germline V gene as SGHTA and FQGTGA. This clonotype was obtained from a woman between 45 and 65 years old with acute or convalescent COVID-19. Source material: peripheral blood. The chain couples TRBV7-3 to TRBJ1-1; the D region possibly corresponds to TRBD1 (5 bases align). This receptor carries the CDR3 CASSSGQDTEAFF. The sequenced DNA: TGTGCCAGCAGTTCCGGACAAGACACTGAAGCTTTCTTT.